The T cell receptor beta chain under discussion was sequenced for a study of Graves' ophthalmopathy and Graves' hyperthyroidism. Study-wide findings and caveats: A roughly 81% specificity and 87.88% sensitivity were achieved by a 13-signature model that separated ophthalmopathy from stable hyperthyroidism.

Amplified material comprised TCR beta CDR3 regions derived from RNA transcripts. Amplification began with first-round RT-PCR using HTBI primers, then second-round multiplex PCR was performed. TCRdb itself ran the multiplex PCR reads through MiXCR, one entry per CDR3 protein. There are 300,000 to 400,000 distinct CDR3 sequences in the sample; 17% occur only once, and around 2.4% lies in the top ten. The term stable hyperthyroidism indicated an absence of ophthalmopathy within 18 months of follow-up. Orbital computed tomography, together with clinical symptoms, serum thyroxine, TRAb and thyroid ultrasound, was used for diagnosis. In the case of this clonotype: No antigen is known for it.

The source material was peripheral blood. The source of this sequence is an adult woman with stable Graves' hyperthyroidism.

CDR3 sequence: CSVPLGAGQWDTEAFF. CDR3 nucleotide sequence: TGCAGCGTCCCCCTGGGAGCGGGACAGTGGGACACTGAAGCTTTCTTT. J is TRBJ1-1 and V is TRBV29-1, with 7 bases fitting TRBD1. The CDR3 has 16 amino acids. Unmatched junction bases numbered 16, after V lost 6 bases and J lost 3 bases. CDR1 SQVTM and CDR2 ANQGSEA come from the germline V gene.